The 23 T cell receptor beta chains below were found in one sample sequenced in a study of monozygotic twins with inflammatory bowel disease. TCRdb reworked the 5' RACE reads into one entry per CDR3 protein, no DNA. This repertoire includes some 330,000 distinct CDR3 sequences. Sequenced material: blood. Source of these receptors: a human donor with ulcerative colitis or Crohn's disease, or a healthy co-twin of an affected twin (not recorded which).

The chain is built from TRBV18 and TRBJ1-5. From germline, CDR1 is KGHSH and CDR2 LQKENI. The CDR3 sequence is 12 residues long. CDR3 sequence: CASSPLGQPQHF.

The chain carries TRBV5-1 and TRBJ1-3; no DNA is available, so the TRBD1 call from TCRdb remains unchecked. CDR1 and CDR2 (germline): SGHRS, YFSETQ. CDR3 length equals 15 residues. CDR3 residues: CASSPGPSAGNTIYF. Using reference TRBV5-1 and TRBJ1-3 for the parts outside the CDR3, the full variable domain is KAGVTQTPRYLIKTRGQQVTLSCSPISGHRSVSWYQQTPGQGLQFLFEYFSETQRNKGNFPGRFSGRQFSNSRSEMNVSTLELGDSALYLCASSPGPSAGNTIYFGEGSWLTVV.

The chain is built from TRBV5-1 and TRBJ2-5; TCRdb's D call of TRBD2 is untestable without DNA. This CDR3 comprises 14 residues. The germline V gene has CDR1 SGHRS and CDR2 YFSETQ. CDR3 residues: CASRGTSGGETQYF.

This chain connects TRBV29-1 to TRBJ1-5; the D call from TCRdb, TRBD1, cannot be confirmed without DNA. The CDR3 has 12 residues. Germline lookup yields CDR1 SQVTM and CDR2 ANQGSEA. The CDR3 sequence is CSGLNRGLAQHF.

This chain uses TRBV6-1 with TRBJ2-1; TCRdb's D gene call, TRBD1, goes unchecked for lack of DNA. Germline CDR1 MNHNS, CDR2 SASEGT. This CDR3 has 14 residues. The CDR3 sequence: CASRDPSGSAEQFF.

The J gene is TRBJ1-6, the V gene TRBV20-1; the D call from TCRdb, TRBD1, cannot be confirmed without DNA. The CDR3 spans 13 residues. CDR1 DFQATT and CDR2 SNEGSKA come from the germline V gene (reference sequence). The CDR3 reads CSARQGAASPLHF.

The chain recombines TRBV7-2 with TRBJ1-5. This CDR3 spans 13 amino acids. Germline lookup yields CDR1 SGHTA and CDR2 FQGNSA. The CDR3 region is CASSPRGNQPQHF.

V is TRBV6-6 and J is TRBJ2-2. Germline-derived CDR1 and CDR2 are MNHNY and SVGAGI (reference sequence). The CDR3 has 12 amino acids. This chain's CDR3 is CASTSYAGELFF.

The chain couples TRBV29-1 to TRBJ1-2; TCRdb names TRBD1, which stays unverified in the absence of DNA. The germline gives CDR1 SQVTM, CDR2 ANQGSEA. This CDR3 has 13 residues. The CDR3 loop reads CSVPTRGNYGYTF.

The chain couples TRBV6-1 to TRBJ1-5; TCRdb picks TRBD1, but there is no DNA to check that call. The CDR3 spans 14 residues. Germline V gene lookup returns CDR1 MNHNS and CDR2 SASEGT. CDR3 protein: CASSATGQNQPQHF.

This sequence joins TRBV5-5 and TRBJ1-6. This CDR3 is built from 16 residues. From germline, CDR1 is SGHKS and CDR2 YYEKEE (reference sequence). The chain's CDR3 is CASSRYGTLIDSPLHF.

J is TRBJ1-6 and V is TRBV25-1. Looked up from germline, CDR1 is MGHDK and CDR2 is SYGVNS. The length of the CDR3 is 13 residues. CDR3 sequence reads: CASSELWNSPLHF.

This chain links TRBV7-2 with TRBJ2-7; TCRdb calls TRBD1, which cannot be checked without DNA. Germline V CDR1 and CDR2: SGHTA, FQGNSA. The CDR3 runs 14 residues. The CDR3 loop is CASSLDRGKYEQYF.

The chain employs TRBV6-6 and TRBJ2-1; TCRdb indicates TRBD2, and absent DNA this call remains unverified. Germline V CDR1 and CDR2: MNHNY, SVGAGI (reference sequence). This CDR3 has 14 amino acids. The CDR3 sequence is CASSYLTSGGEQFF.

The chain joins TRBV5-1 to TRBJ1-6; TCRdb reports TRBD1, a call that lacks DNA to check it against. The CDR3 covers 14 residues. Per the germline V gene, CDR1 is SGHRS and CDR2 is YFSETQ. The CDR3: CASSLTGGHSPLHF. Full variable domain (outside the CDR3, taken from reference TRBV5-1 and TRBJ1-6): KAGVTQTPRYLIKTRGQQVTLSCSPISGHRSVSWYQQTPGQGLQFLFEYFSETQRNKGNFPGRFSGRQFSNSRSEMNVSTLELGDSALYLCASSLTGGHSPLHFGNGTRLTVT.

The chain couples TRBV28 to TRBJ2-7; as DNA is missing, the TRBD1 call by TCRdb cannot be tested. The CDR3 has 20 residues. The germline V gene encodes CDR1 MDHEN and CDR2 SYDVKM. This chain's CDR3 is CASDRSGGYVFTGNSYEQYF. Drawing the rest from reference TRBV28 and TRBJ2-7, the complete variable domain is DVKVTQSSRYLVKRTGEKVFLECVQDMDHENMFWYRQDPGLGLRLIYFSYDVKMKEKGDIPEGYSVSREKKERFSLILESASTNQTSMYLCASDRSGGYVFTGNSYEQYFGPGTRLTVT.

The chain has TRBV29-1 and TRBJ2-7; checking the TCRdb D call of TRBD2 is not possible without DNA. CDR1 and CDR2 from the germline V gene are SQVTM and ANQGSEA. The CDR3 has 11 residues. CDR3 loop: CSAKLEHEQYF.

The rearrangement joins TRBV12-3 or TRBV12-4 to TRBJ2-3; TCRdb's D call, TRBD1, is unchecked because there is no DNA. This CDR3 is built from 13 residues. CDR3: CASSLTGEDTQYF.

The rearrangement links TRBV7-2 to TRBJ1-2; the TRBD1 assignment by TCRdb is unverifiable without DNA. Per germline, CDR1 SGHTA and CDR2 FQGNSA. The CDR3 has 14 residues. The CDR3 loop is CASSLGTEAYGYTF.

The chain links TRBV11-1 to TRBJ2-7; checking the TCRdb D call of TRBD1 is not possible without DNA. Looked up from germline, CDR1 is SGHAT and CDR2 is FQDESV (reference sequence). The CDR3 contains 11 residues. CDR3 sequence reads: CASSVGPVQYF.

CDR3 protein: CAWSRPGGVHYEQYF. The rearrangement links TRBV30 to TRBJ2-7; the D call of TRBD2 rests on TCRdb alone, since no DNA is present to check it. Germline assignment: CDR1 GTSNPN and CDR2 SVGIG (reference sequence). The CDR3 is 15 residues long.

V usage is TRBV6-2 or TRBV6-3 and J usage is TRBJ2-3; TCRdb returns TRBD1, unconfirmable since there is no DNA. CDR1 is MNHEY and CDR2 is SVGEGT in the germline V gene. This CDR3 spans 17 amino acids. The chain's CDR3 is CASSPPLEAGSTDTQYF.

The chain couples TRBV20-1 to TRBJ2-1; TCRdb returns TRBD2, unconfirmable since there is no DNA. The CDR3 has 16 amino acids. Per the germline V gene, CDR1 is DFQATT and CDR2 is SNEGSKA (reference sequence). The CDR3 reads CSAGGTSGTYYNEQFF.